Listed below are T cell receptor beta chains from one sample, sequenced in a study of CD8 T cells in ankylosing spondylitis. One entry per CDR3 protein, called by TCRdb with MiXCR from the 5' RACE reads. The sample contains fewer than 250,000 distinct CDR3 sequences, over 9.5% of which appear only once. Sequencing was done on a sample of blood, either unsorted or a sorted T cell fraction (not recorded which). These receptors all come from a male donor with ankylosing spondylitis or in good health (not recorded which). Both conserved end residues are part of each CDR3. Each record gives: J gene, D gene, clone size, V gene, CDR3 protein, CDR3 DNA. A D gene is named only where the DNA matches it firmly. Rows give clone size only sometimes, using once, few, many, or a class for an expanded clone.

TRBJ1-1	NA	many	TRBV5-1	CASSLGQMPEAFF	TGCGCCAGCAGCTTGGGACAAATGCCCGAAGCTTTCTTT
TRBJ1-2	TRBD1	few	TRBV12-3/TRBV12-4	CASSTGTGGYTF	TGTGCCAGCAGCACCGGGACAGGCGGCTACACCTTC
TRBJ2-7	NA	many	TRBV6-1	CASALGWRVVEQYF	TGTGCCAGCGCCCTGGGGTGGAGAGTAGTCGAGCAGTACTTC
TRBJ2-2	NA	NA	TRBV19	CASSIGGNTGELFF	TGTGCCAGTAGTATAGGGGGGAACACCGGGGAGCTGTTTTTT
TRBJ1-1	NA	many	TRBV6-5	CASRREGRAFF	TGTGCCAGCAGGAGGGAAGGGAGGGCTTTCTTT
TRBJ2-7	NA	many	TRBV20-1	CSARAEYSGWGEQYF	TGCAGTGCTAGAGCGGAGTACAGCGGATGGGGGGAGCAGTACTTC
TRBJ2-3	NA	many	TRBV6-4	CASSEMAGATDTQYF	TGTGCCAGCAGTGAGATGGCAGGGGCCACAGATACGCAGTATTTT
TRBJ2-1	NA	NA	TRBV20-1	CSAREDSRFEQFF	TGCAGTGCTAGAGAAGACTCCCGCTTTGAGCAGTTCTTC
TRBJ2-2	TRBD2	many	TRBV12-3/TRBV12-4	CASSLRRSGGSTGELFF	TGTGCCAGCAGTTTGCGAAGGAGCGGGGGAAGCACCGGGGAGCTGTTTTTT
TRBJ1-1	NA	NA	TRBV11-3	CASSLSGGDTEAFF	TGTGCCAGCAGCTTAAGCGGGGGGGACACTGAAGCTTTCTTT
TRBJ2-7	NA	NA	TRBV6-2/TRBV6-3	CASSYGATYEQYF	TGTGCCAGCAGTTATGGAGCAACCTACGAGCAGTACTTC
TRBJ2-2	TRBD1	NA	TRBV4-1	CASSYTTGQGLGELFF	TGCGCCAGCAGCTATACGACGGGACAGGGGCTGGGGGAGCTGTTTTTT
TRBJ1-2	NA	many	TRBV20-1	CSAKTDTGSYGYTF	TGCAGTGCTAAAACTGATACAGGGTCCTATGGCTACACCTTC
TRBJ2-7	NA	many	TRBV7-9	CASSLADLAEQYF	TGTGCCAGCAGCTTAGCAGACCTAGCGGAGCAGTACTTC
TRBJ2-7	NA	many	TRBV6-5	CASSYRTGSYEQYF	TGTGCCAGCAGTTACAGAACAGGCTCCTACGAGCAGTACTTC
TRBJ2-1	NA	once	TRBV20-1	CSAWRDEQFF	TGCAGTGCTTGGAGGGATGAGCAGTTCTTC
TRBJ2-3	NA	many	TRBV12-3/TRBV12-4	CASSLSPAADTQYF	TGTGCCAGCAGTTTAAGCCCCGCCGCAGATACGCAGTATTTT
TRBJ1-2	NA	many	TRBV12-3/TRBV12-4	CASSLFGGYTF	TGTGCCAGCAGTTTATTTGGTGGCTACACCTTC
TRBJ2-3	TRBD2	few	TRBV5-6	CASSLQGGRGTDTQYF	TGTGCCAGCAGCTTGCAAGGCGGGAGGGGCACAGATACGCAGTATTTT
TRBJ1-1	NA	many	TRBV7-9	CASVTQNTEAFF	TGTGCCAGCGTTACGCAGAACACTGAAGCTTTCTTT
TRBJ2-5	TRBD1	many	TRBV27	CASSTGVQETQYF	TGTGCCAGCAGTACAGGGGTGCAAGAGACCCAGTACTTC
TRBJ1-5	NA	many	TRBV23-1	CASNSGSQQPQHF	TGCGCCAGCAACTCAGGGTCGCAACAGCCCCAGCATTTT
TRBJ2-1	NA	many	TRBV7-9	CASSPPRASSYNEQFF	TGTGCCAGCAGCCCGCCCCGAGCGAGCTCCTACAATGAGCAGTTCTTC
TRBJ1-2	TRBD1	many	TRBV2	CASRLLGDRGYGYTF	TGTGCCAGCAGACTACTAGGGGACAGGGGCTATGGCTACACCTTC
TRBJ2-2	NA	many	TRBV2	CASSGGGRRNTGELFF	TGTGCCAGCAGTGGGGGTGGGCGCAGGAACACCGGGGAGCTGTTTTTT
TRBJ2-3	TRBD2	few	TRBV7-2	CASSSARGGGDTQYF	TGTGCCAGCAGCTCGGCGCGGGGGGGCGGGGATACGCAGTATTTT